The 12 T cell receptor beta chains below all came from one sample that was sequenced in a study of spatial heterogeneity in lung cancer. The time point was: sample taken at primary tumor resection. In each case, whole RNA from tumor, nontumor lung or frozen PBMC was sequenced unsorted. Each CDR3 protein gets one entry after TCRdb re-called the 5' RACE reads with MiXCR. The sample holds 82,000 or so distinct CDR3 sequences; 10% to 15% are singletons and the top ten take 3.5% to 5.5%. The sequenced sample was PBMCs, obtained at surgery. Receptors originate from a male donor with early-stage non-small cell lung cancer.

The chain couples TRBV20-1 to TRBJ2-3; TRBD1 matches at 7 bases. The length of the CDR3 is 16 residues. Germline CDR1 is DFQATT and CDR2 is SNEGSKA (reference sequence). V dropped 0 bases and J dropped 0; count of bases not matched to a gene: 6. CDR3 in DNA: TGCAGTGCTAGAGATCTTGACAGGGTTAGCACAGATACGCAGTATTTT. Encoded protein: CSARDLDRVSTDTQYF.

The chain employs TRBV29-1 and TRBJ2-7; TRBD2 might be the D (6 bases). V lost 0 bases and J 5 bases, leaving 8 bases between the germline ends. Germline CDR1 SQVTM, CDR2 ANQGSEA. The CDR3 has 12 residues. CDR3 sequence reads: CSVEDGGHEQYF. CDR3 DNA: TGCAGCGTTGAAGATGGAGGGCACGAGCAGTACTTC.

This clonotype was seen a handful of times. The gene calls are TRBV30 and TRBJ1-1; weak D call: TRBD1 (5 bases). Trimming took off 0 bases at V and 8 bases at J, with 16 bases between the two ends. The germline gives CDR1 GTSNPN, CDR2 SVGIG (reference sequence). This CDR3 contains 14 residues. The CDR3 loop is CAWSVSLGTTEAFF. The CDR3, as DNA: TGTGCCTGGAGTGTATCCCTGGGGACGACCGAAGCTTTCTTT.

The CDR3: CASSYKPGNEQFF. The DNA of the CDR3 is TGTGCCAGCAGCTATAAACCCGGCAATGAGCAGTTCTTC. This chain joins TRBV7-2 and TRBJ2-1; D is ambiguous. The CDR3 length is 13 residues. The germline CDR1 and CDR2 sequences are SGHTA and FQGNSA. Trimming stripped 4 bases from V and 6 bases from J, with 10 bases between.

The chain has TRBV7-2 and TRBJ2-2; D perhaps matches TRBD2 (7 bases). V lost 7 bases, J lost 6 bases, and 15 bases lay in between. Germline lookup yields CDR1 SGHTA and CDR2 FQGNSA. The CDR3 is 14 amino acids. This chain's CDR3 is CASTSRGGAGELFF. In DNA, the CDR3 is TGTGCCAGCACCTCAAGGGGGGGCGCCGGGGAGCTGTTTTTT.

This clonotype was seen a handful of times. The V and J genes are TRBV10-3 and TRBJ2-3; 7 positions agree with TRBD1. Losses at the gene ends were 3 bases for V and 6 bases for J; bases not matched to a gene: 3. There are 13 residues in the CDR3. Germline CDR1 and CDR2: ENHRY and SYGVKD. Written as DNA, the CDR3 is TGTGCCATCAGTGAAGGGGGCGGCGATACGCAGTATTTT. Its protein is CAISEGGGDTQYF.

The chain links TRBV27 to TRBJ2-1; 11 bases line up with TRBD2. Losses at the gene ends were 6 bases for V and 0 bases for J; bases not matched to a gene: 4. This CDR3 comprises 16 residues. Germline V gene lookup returns CDR1 MNHEY and CDR2 SMNVEV (reference sequence). The CDR3 DNA reads as TGTGCCAGCAGGCCGGGACTAGCGGTCTCCTACAATGAGCAGTTCTTC. Translating it yields CASRPGLAVSYNEQFF.

This clonotype was found a few times. This sequence joins TRBV29-1 and TRBJ1-1; no firm D call. The CDR3 sequence is 12 residues long. Trimming pared 2 bases from V and 10 bases from J, leaving 14 bases between. CDR1 is SQVTM, CDR2 ANQGSEA, per germline. The CDR3 DNA reads TGCAGCGTTGAATTATTAAGTGGTAGAGCTTTCTTT. It yields the protein CSVELLSGRAFF.

This chain links TRBV7-6 with TRBJ2-5, with 7 bases aligning to TRBD1. The CDR3 runs 14 residues. V was clipped by 3 bases and J by 2 bases; unmatched bases: 3. In germline, CDR1 is SGHVS, CDR2 FNYEAQ. CDR3 nucleotide sequence: TGTGCCAGCAGCTTCGACAGGGTTCAAGAGACCCAGTACTTC. Protein sequence: CASSFDRVQETQYF.

This chain uses TRBV3-1 with TRBJ1-6, with 7 nucleotides matching TRBD1. Trimming cost V 3 bases and J 5 bases; bases outside gene matches: 1. The CDR3 is 14 amino acids. CDR1 is LGHDT and CDR2 is YNNKEL in the germline V gene (reference sequence). The CDR3 protein is CASSQGQNNSPLHF. The CDR3, as DNA: TGTGCCAGCAGCCAGGGACAGAATAATTCACCCCTCCACTTT.

The chain employs TRBV4-1 and TRBJ1-3; 9 bases match TRBD1. After removal of 4 bases from V and 4 bases from J, the junction contained 5 bases not matched to a gene. Germline V gene lookup returns CDR1 MGHRA and CDR2 YSYEKL. The CDR3 contains 15 residues. CDR3 protein: CASSPRDREGNTIYF. The CDR3 nucleotides are TGCGCCAGCAGCCCCAGGGACAGGGAAGGAAACACCATATATTTT.

A few counts support this clonotype. The chain combines TRBV7-9 with TRBJ2-1; D possibly corresponds to TRBD2 (7 bases). The V gene lost 4 bases and the J gene lost 5 bases, with 15 bases spanning the gap. The CDR3 is made up of 15 amino acids. Germline loops: CDR1 SEHNR, CDR2 FQNEAQ (reference sequence). The CDR3 spells CASSWEGGFHNEQFF. The DNA for the CDR3 is TGTGCCAGCAGCTGGGAGGGGGGGTTCCACAATGAGCAGTTCTTC.